The 25 T cell receptor beta chains listed next were all sequenced from one sample in a study of CD8+ T cells in alopecia areata. Following extraction, RNA underwent reverse transcription to cDNA, which served as the sequencing template. The method was immunoSEQ multiplex PCR; TCRdb's version includes in-frame clones alone and lacks a portion of them. The repertoire holds roughly 100,000 clones, with 86% as singletons. As to treatment: oral pan-JAK inhibitor, 5-10 mg twice daily. The starting material was CD8+ T cells sorted from blood, obtained at roughly week 30, from a patient treated with tofacitinib. These receptors all stem from a human donor with alopecia areata.

CDR3 sequence: CASSTLQGSISYNEQFF. CDR3 sequence (DNA): TGTGCCAGCAGTACACTACAGGGATCCATCTCCTACAATGAGCAGTTCTTC. V usage is TRBV27 and J usage is TRBJ2-1; D is perhaps TRBD1 (6 bases). Trimming shortened V by 5 bases and J by 0 bases, and 17 bases separated the two germline ends. Germline V CDR1 and CDR2: MNHEY, SMNVEV (reference sequence). This CDR3 comprises 17 residues.

The CDR3 nucleotides are TGCGCCAGCAGCCAAAAGGCGTCCTACGAGCAGTACTTC. It translates to CASSQKASYEQYF. V is TRBV4-1 and J is TRBJ2-7; no reliable D call. CDR3 length equals 13 residues. From germline, CDR1 is MGHRA and CDR2 YSYEKL. V dropped 2 bases and J dropped 1 base, with 6 bases sitting between them.

The rearrangement joins TRBV2 to TRBJ2-7, with D tentatively TRBD1 (6 bases). The CDR3 is made up of 14 amino acids. Trimming pared 7 bases from V and 3 bases from J, leaving 16 bases between. Germline V CDR1 and CDR2: SNHLY, FYNNEI. The CDR3 DNA reads TGTGCCAGCATCCCAAGGGGGACCAACTACGAGCAGTACTTC. It codes for CASIPRGTNYEQYF.

The chain employs TRBV29-1 and TRBJ2-5; TRBD2 might be the D (5 bases). The CDR3 runs 15 residues. Germline CDR1 and CDR2: SQVTM and ANQGSEA. V was trimmed by 3 bases and J by 1 base, leaving 15 bases between them. CDR3 amino acids: CSVEGGYLIQETQYF. The CDR3 DNA is TGCAGCGTTGAGGGCGGGTACCTTATCCAAGAGACCCAGTACTTC. The variable domain in full, completed from reference TRBV29-1 and TRBJ2-5, reads SAVISQKPSRDICQRGTSLTIQCQVDSQVTMMFWYRQQPGQSLTLIATANQGSEATYESGFVIDKFPISRPNLTFSTLTVSNMSPEDSSIYLCSVEGGYLIQETQYFGPGTRLLVL.

The chain has TRBV27 and TRBJ1-1; the match to TRBD1 covers 7 bases. Looked up from germline, CDR1 is MNHEY and CDR2 is SMNVEV (reference sequence). V shed 5 bases and J 2 bases; nucleotides not matched to a gene: 11. CDR3 length equals 16 residues. The DNA of the CDR3 is TGTGCCAGCAGTGCAATATATCGACAGGGAAACACTGAAGCTTTCTTT. This translates into CASSAIYRQGNTEAFF.

This clone has just one count. V gene TRBV28 combines with J gene TRBJ2-3, with D unresolved. V lost 3 bases and J 2 bases, leaving 9 bases between the germline ends. CDR3 size: 14 residues. Germline lookup yields CDR1 MDHEN and CDR2 SYDVKM. The chain's CDR3 is CASSFDGPTDTQYF. CDR3 in DNA: TGTGCCAGCAGTTTTGACGGACCCACAGATACGCAGTATTTT.

The chain links TRBV4-2 to TRBJ2-2, with D tentatively TRBD1 or TRBD2 (6 bases each). CDR3 length: 17 amino acids. V was trimmed by 0 bases and J by 0 bases, leaving 11 bases between them. The germline CDR1 and CDR2 sequences are LGHNA and YNFKEQ. This CDR3 is CASSQDEGGTNTGELFF. CDR3 in DNA: TGTGCCAGCAGCCAAGATGAGGGGGGAACGAACACCGGGGAGCTGTTTTTT.

Concerning this clone itself: The junction departs from the called germline gene at one end, perhaps through a read error. CDR3 in DNA: TGTGCCAGCAGTCCCGACGGACAGACCTACGAGCAGTGCTTC. It encodes CASSPDGQTYEQCF. The rearrangement uses TRBV25-1 and TRBJ2-7; D may be TRBD1 (6 bases). This CDR3 is 14 amino acids long. Germline lookup yields CDR1 MGHDK and CDR2 SYGVNS.

The rearrangement links TRBV4-2 to TRBJ2-7; D gene ambiguous. There are 14 residues in the CDR3. V was pared by 4 bases and J by 3 bases, with 13 bases between. CDR1 is LGHNA, CDR2 YNFKEQ, per germline. The CDR3 bases are TGTGCCAGCAGCCGACCCGGGCAGAGCTACGAGCAGTACTTC. It yields the protein CASSRPGQSYEQYF.

This chain links TRBV29-1 with TRBJ1-2; 9 nucleotides match TRBD1. Germline V gene data show CDR1 as SQVTM and CDR2 as ANQGSEA. After removal of 2 bases from V and 4 bases from J, the junction contained 5 bases not matched to a gene. The CDR3 spans 14 residues. The CDR3 region has the DNA TGCAGCGTTGAATGGGACAGGGTCTCCTATGGCTACACCTTC. The encoded protein is CSVEWDRVSYGYTF.

Here the CDR3 reads CASSPTSGTGRFSSHQPQHF. In DNA, the CDR3 is TGCGCCAGCAGTCCTACATCAGGGACAGGGCGATTCTCGTCTCATCAGCCCCAGCATTTT. V and J are TRBV23-1 and TRBJ1-5, with 9 nucleotides matching TRBD1. TRBV23-1 is an open reading frame whose function is uncertain. The CDR3 totals 20 residues. Unmatched junction bases numbered 21, after V lost 4 bases and J lost 5 bases.

This rearrangement joins TRBV5-1 to TRBJ2-3; no firm D call. Deletions cut 0 bases from V and 0 bases from J, with 11 bases between. In germline, CDR1 is SGHRS, CDR2 YFSETQ. The CDR3 sequence is 16 residues long. CDR3 sequence (DNA): TGCGCCAGCAGCTTGGTAGGTCTACCTAGCACAGATACGCAGTATTTT. Translating it yields CASSLVGLPSTDTQYF.

CDR3 in amino acids: CASSTTTGGQETQYF. CDR3 coding DNA: TGTGCCAGCAGCACAACTACAGGGGGTCAAGAGACCCAGTACTTC. The rearrangement uses TRBV27 and TRBJ2-5, with 8 bases fitting TRBD1. The CDR3 totals 15 residues. V dropped 6 bases and J dropped 2; count of bases not matched to a gene: 8. Germline V gene sequence: CDR1 MNHEY, CDR2 SMNVEV (reference sequence).

This chain joins TRBV14 and TRBJ2-3; D call uncertain. Between the trimmed V and J ends, which lost 5 bases and 2 bases, there was a span of 14 bases. This CDR3 has 15 amino acids. Germline V lookup: CDR1 SGHDN, CDR2 FVKESK. CDR3 coding DNA: TGTGCCAGCAGCTTGAGGCCGTGGTTCACAGATACGCAGTATTTT. Its translation: CASSLRPWFTDTQYF.

The V call is TRBV11-1, the J call TRBJ2-6; unclear D gene. The V gene's germline CDR1 is SGHAT and CDR2 FQDESV (reference sequence). Trimming took 5 bases from V and 1 from J, leaving 3 bases between them. This CDR3 spans 13 amino acids. CDR3 protein: CASSASGANVLTF. The DNA of the CDR3 is TGTGCCAGCAGCGCGTCTGGGGCCAACGTCCTGACTTTC.

The CDR3: CASSFLGTDTQYF. The CDR3 nucleotides are TGTGCCAGTAGTTTTTTAGGCACAGATACGCAGTATTTT. The gene calls are TRBV19 and TRBJ2-3; no reliable D call. CDR3 length: 13 amino acids. V dropped 5 bases and J dropped 1 base, with 7 bases sitting between them. Germline-derived CDR1 and CDR2 are LNHDA and SQIVND (reference sequence).

This rearrangement joins TRBV13 to TRBJ2-3; TRBD2 might be the D (5 bases). CDR3 size: 14 residues. Trimming removed 2 bases at V and 4 bases at J, with 10 bases between. The V gene's germline CDR1 is PRHDT and CDR2 FYEKMQ (reference sequence). CDR3 sequence reads: CASSLSGVADTQYF. CDR3 coding DNA: TGTGCCAGCAGCTTAAGCGGCGTTGCAGATACGCAGTATTTT.

This clone came up a few times. The chain is built from TRBV2 and TRBJ2-5, with 9 positions matching TRBD2. The CDR3 is made up of 14 amino acids. Germline CDR1 and CDR2: SNHLY and FYNNEI. V gave up 6 bases and J gave up 5 bases; unmatched junction bases: 7. The CDR3 sequence: CASSPGTSPETQYF. CDR3 DNA: TGTGCCAGCAGCCCCGGGACTAGCCCCGAGACCCAGTACTTC.

J is TRBJ1-1 and V is TRBV27, with 9 bases that match TRBD1. V lost 5 bases to trimming and J lost 11 bases; unmatched junction nucleotides: 15. CDR1 and CDR2 from the germline V gene are MNHEY and SMNVEV (reference sequence). The CDR3 totals 15 residues. The CDR3 protein is CASSPGLGQGFGAFF. CDR3 in DNA: TGTGCCAGCAGTCCGGGTTTGGGACAGGGATTTGGGGCTTTCTTT.

This clone has only a few counts. V is TRBV4-1 and J is TRBJ1-3; TRBD1 agrees at 7 bases. The CDR3 is made up of 15 amino acids. The J segment lost 2 bases and the V segment lost 4 bases, leaving 5 bases of the junction unmatched. Germline V gene data show CDR1 as MGHRA and CDR2 as YSYEKL. The chain's CDR3 is CASSPRQGPGNTIYF. The DNA of the CDR3 is TGCGCCAGCAGCCCCCGACAGGGCCCTGGAAACACCATATATTTT.

The CDR3 is CASSQEGEGDYGYTF. CDR3 nucleotide sequence: TGCGCCAGCAGCCAAGAGGGGGAGGGTGACTATGGCTACACCTTC. The chain couples TRBV4-1 to TRBJ1-2, with D possibly TRBD1 on 5 matching bases. V lost 0 bases to trimming and J lost 3 bases, with 11 bases between them. Germline V gives CDR1 MGHRA, CDR2 YSYEKL. The CDR3 covers 15 residues.

The V gene is TRBV19, the J gene TRBJ2-4; 9 bases are a match to TRBD1. Germline CDR1 reads LNHDA; CDR2 reads SQIVND (reference sequence). This CDR3 contains 15 residues. V dropped 1 base and J dropped 6; count of bases not matched to a gene: 4. The CDR3, as DNA: TGTGCCAGTAGTATAGGAGGGACAGGGAGAAACATTCAGTACTTC. Its translation is CASSIGGTGRNIQYF.

The chain links TRBV7-2 to TRBJ2-2, with D perhaps matching TRBD2 (5 bases). Trimming cost V 1 base and J 4 bases, with 16 bases left between them. Germline CDR1 reads SGHTA; CDR2 reads FQGNSA. The CDR3 has 17 amino acids. The CDR3 DNA reads TGTGCCAGCAGCTTAGATTTCCCGGGAAGCGTCACCGGGGAGCTGTTTTTT. Amino acids: CASSLDFPGSVTGELFF.

This clone was observed a single time. The rearrangement links TRBV19 to TRBJ1-2; TRBD1 might be the D (6 bases). V was cut by 7 bases and J by 4 bases, with 19 bases left in between. Looked up from germline, CDR1 is LNHDA and CDR2 is SQIVND (reference sequence). This CDR3 has 15 residues. The CDR3 sequence is CASTLRSGAGYGYTF. CDR3 nucleotides: TGTGCCAGTACCCTAAGGTCAGGGGCGGGCTATGGCTACACCTTC.

The chain couples TRBV7-9 to TRBJ2-7, with TRBD2 matching 13 bases. This CDR3 comprises 16 residues. V was clipped by 5 bases and J by 3 bases; unmatched bases: 7. Germline loops: CDR1 SEHNR, CDR2 FQNEAQ (reference sequence). The CDR3: CASSPTGLAGIYEQYF. The CDR3 bases are TGTGCCAGCAGCCCCACGGGACTAGCGGGAATCTACGAGCAGTACTTC. Using reference TRBV7-9 and TRBJ2-7 for the parts outside the CDR3, the full variable domain is DTGVSQNPRHKITKRGQNVTFRCDPISEHNRLYWYRQTLGQGPEFLTYFQNEAQLEKSRLLSDRFSAERPKGSFSTLEIQRTEQGDSAMYLCASSPTGLAGIYEQYFGPGTRLTVT.